This T cell receptor beta chain was observed in a study of blood T cell repertoires in COVID-19. Authors' analysis steps: Amplification from reference gene primers served as the basis for estimated nucleated cell counts. Some clones are missing from TCRdb's copy, which holds only in-frame ones; the method was immunoSEQ multiplex PCR. The DNA was the basis for D and trimming; V, J and clone size are from that table. Of around 150,000 clones detected, 85% to 90% appear once; the ten largest clones hold about 6.6%. The CDR3 contains 13 residues. Germline CDR1 reads LGHNA; CDR2 reads YNFKEQ. After removal of 0 bases from V and 13 bases from J, the junction contained 8 bases not matched to a gene. Recovery among Cohort 3 donors was established by two negative PCRs, clearance, or symptom resolution.

The chain couples TRBV4-2 to TRBJ1-2; TRBD1 agrees at 7 bases. The sample consisted of PBMCs or T cells enriched from blood (not recorded which). The sequence came from a woman aged 50 to 65 who had recovered from COVID-19. The CDR3 nucleotides read TGTGCCAGCAGCCAAGAAGTGAGGAGGGGGCCCACCTTC. This codes for CASSQEVRRGPTF.